The source of this T cell receptor beta chain is a study of beta chain features in type 1 diabetes. Study-level findings and limits: TCRB rearrangement may or may not be influenced by HLA type; here this remained unresolved.

CD45RO/CCR7/CD25/CD127/CD95/CD27 staining was used to isolate CD4+ naive, central memory, regulatory and stem cell-like memory cells by sorting. The whole isolated RNA underwent reverse transcription, so sequencing captured expressed TCRB transcripts. The protocol was immunoSEQ multiplex PCR, while the TCRdb copy is restricted to in-frame clones and leaves out a portion. The sample holds nearly 350,000 clones; 6.5% to 10% are singletons and the top ten take less than 0.45%. Ten or more counts support this clone. Its antigen is unidentified. This clonotype was obtained from a woman under 30 in good health. Sequencing was done on a sample of central memory CD4+ T cells from blood.

The DNA of the CDR3 is TGTGCCAGCAGCTTTTACAGCCAAGAGACCCAGTACTTC. As protein: CASSFYSQETQYF. The chain has TRBV7-9 and TRBJ2-5; the D is unclear. Germline CDR1 and CDR2: SEHNR and FQNEAQ (reference sequence). CDR3 size: 13 residues. V lost 3 bases, J lost 1 base, and 6 bases lay in between.